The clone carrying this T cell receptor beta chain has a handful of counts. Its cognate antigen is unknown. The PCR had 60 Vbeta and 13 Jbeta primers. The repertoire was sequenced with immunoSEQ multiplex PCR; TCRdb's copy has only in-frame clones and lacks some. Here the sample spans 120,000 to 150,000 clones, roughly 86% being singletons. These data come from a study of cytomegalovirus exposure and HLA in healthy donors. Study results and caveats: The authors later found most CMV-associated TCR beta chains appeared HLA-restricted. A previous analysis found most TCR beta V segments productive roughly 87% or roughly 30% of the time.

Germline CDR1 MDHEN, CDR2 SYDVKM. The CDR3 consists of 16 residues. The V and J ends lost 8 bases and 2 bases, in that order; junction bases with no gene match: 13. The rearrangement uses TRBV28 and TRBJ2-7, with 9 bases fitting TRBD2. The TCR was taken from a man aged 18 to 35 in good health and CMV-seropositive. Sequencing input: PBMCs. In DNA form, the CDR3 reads TGTGCCAGCTCACCTCCAGGTAGCGGGGGAACCTACGAGCAGTACTTC. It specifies CASSPPGSGGTYEQYF.